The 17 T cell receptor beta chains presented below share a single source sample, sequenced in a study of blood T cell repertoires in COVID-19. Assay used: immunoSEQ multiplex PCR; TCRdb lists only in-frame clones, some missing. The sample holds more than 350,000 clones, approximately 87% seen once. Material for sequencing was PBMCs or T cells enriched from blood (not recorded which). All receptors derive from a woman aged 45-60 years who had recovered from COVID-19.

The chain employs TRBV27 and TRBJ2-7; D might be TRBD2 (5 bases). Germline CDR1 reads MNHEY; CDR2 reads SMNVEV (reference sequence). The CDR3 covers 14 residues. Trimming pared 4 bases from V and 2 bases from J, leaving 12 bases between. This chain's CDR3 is CASSSSPVTYEQYF. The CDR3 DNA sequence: TGTGCCAGCAGTTCTAGCCCCGTTACCTACGAGCAGTACTTC.

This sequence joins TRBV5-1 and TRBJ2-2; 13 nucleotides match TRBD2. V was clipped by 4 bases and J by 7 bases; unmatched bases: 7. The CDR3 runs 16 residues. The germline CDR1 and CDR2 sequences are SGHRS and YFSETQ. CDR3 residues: CASSGGTSGVHGELFF. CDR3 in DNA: TGCGCCAGCAGCGGAGGGACTAGCGGGGTTCACGGGGAGCTGTTTTTT.

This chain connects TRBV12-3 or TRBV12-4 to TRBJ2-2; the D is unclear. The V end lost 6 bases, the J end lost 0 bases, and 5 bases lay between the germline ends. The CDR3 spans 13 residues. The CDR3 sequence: CASRRTNTGELFF. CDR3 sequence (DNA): TGTGCCAGCAGGCGCACGAACACCGGGGAGCTGTTTTTT.

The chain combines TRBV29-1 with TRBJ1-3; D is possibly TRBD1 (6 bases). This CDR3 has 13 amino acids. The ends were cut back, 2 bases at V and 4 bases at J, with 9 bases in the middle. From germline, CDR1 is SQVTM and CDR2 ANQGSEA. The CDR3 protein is CSVETGTGNTIYF. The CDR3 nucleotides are TGCAGCGTTGAAACAGGGACCGGAAACACCATATATTTT.

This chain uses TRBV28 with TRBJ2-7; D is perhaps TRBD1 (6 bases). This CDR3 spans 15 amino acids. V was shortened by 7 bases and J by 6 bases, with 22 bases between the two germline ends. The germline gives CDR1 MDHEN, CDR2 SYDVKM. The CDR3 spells CASISSQGNLGEQYF. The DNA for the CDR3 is TGTGCCAGCATCTCCTCCCAGGGGAATTTGGGCGAGCAGTACTTC.

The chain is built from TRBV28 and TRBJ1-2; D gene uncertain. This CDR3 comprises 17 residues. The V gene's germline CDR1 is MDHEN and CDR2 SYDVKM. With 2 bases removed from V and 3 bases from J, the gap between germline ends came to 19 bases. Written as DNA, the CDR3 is TGTGCCAGCAGTTTAAGTGGACTTGGGCCTCGGGACTATGGCTACACCTTC. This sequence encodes CASSLSGLGPRDYGYTF.

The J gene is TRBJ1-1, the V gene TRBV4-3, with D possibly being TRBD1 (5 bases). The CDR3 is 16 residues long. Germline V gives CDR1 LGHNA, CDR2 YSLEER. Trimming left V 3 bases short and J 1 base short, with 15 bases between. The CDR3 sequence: CASSQGDGGANTEAFF. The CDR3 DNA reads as TGCGCCAGCAGCCAGGGCGACGGAGGGGCGAACACTGAAGCTTTCTTT.

The CDR3 reads CASSSVRGGSNSPLHF. CDR3 sequence (DNA): TGTGCCAGCAGCTCAGTTAGAGGGGGTAGCAATTCACCCCTCCACTTT. The chain has TRBV5-6 and TRBJ1-6; tentative D call: TRBD1 (6 bases). CDR3 length: 16 amino acids. Germline-derived CDR1 and CDR2 are SGHDT and YYEEEE. V lost 3 bases to trimming and J lost 7 bases, with 17 bases between them.

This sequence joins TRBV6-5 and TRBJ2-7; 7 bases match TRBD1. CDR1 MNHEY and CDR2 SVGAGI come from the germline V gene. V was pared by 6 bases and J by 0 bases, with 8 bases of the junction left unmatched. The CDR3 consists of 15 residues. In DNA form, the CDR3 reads TGTGCCAGCAGGAGGACAGGATTTAGCTCCTACGAGCAGTACTTC. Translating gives CASRRTGFSSYEQYF.

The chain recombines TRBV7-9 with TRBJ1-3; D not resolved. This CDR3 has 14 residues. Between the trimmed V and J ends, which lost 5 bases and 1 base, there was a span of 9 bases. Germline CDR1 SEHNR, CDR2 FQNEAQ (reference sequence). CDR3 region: CASSPDISGNTIYF. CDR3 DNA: TGTGCCAGCAGCCCTGACATATCTGGAAACACCATATATTTT.

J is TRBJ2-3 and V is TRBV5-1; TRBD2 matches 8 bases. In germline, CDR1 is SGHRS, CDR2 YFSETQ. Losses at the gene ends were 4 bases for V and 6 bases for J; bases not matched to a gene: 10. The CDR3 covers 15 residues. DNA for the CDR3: TGCGCCAGCAGCATACCGGGACTAGGGTTTGATACGCAGTATTTT. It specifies CASSIPGLGFDTQYF.

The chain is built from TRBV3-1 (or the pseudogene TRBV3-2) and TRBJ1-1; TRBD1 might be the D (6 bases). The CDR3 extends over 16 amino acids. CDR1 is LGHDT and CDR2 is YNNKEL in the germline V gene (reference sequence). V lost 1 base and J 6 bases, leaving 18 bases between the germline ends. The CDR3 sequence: CASSQAMTGGFAEAFF. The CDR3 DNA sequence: TGTGCCAGCAGCCAAGCCATGACAGGTGGGTTTGCTGAAGCTTTCTTT.

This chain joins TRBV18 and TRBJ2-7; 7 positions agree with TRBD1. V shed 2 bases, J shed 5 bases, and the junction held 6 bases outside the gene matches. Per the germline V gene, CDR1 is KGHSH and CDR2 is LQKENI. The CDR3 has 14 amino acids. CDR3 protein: CASSPKQGSNEQYF. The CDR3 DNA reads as TGTGCCAGCTCACCAAAACAGGGGAGTAACGAGCAGTACTTC.

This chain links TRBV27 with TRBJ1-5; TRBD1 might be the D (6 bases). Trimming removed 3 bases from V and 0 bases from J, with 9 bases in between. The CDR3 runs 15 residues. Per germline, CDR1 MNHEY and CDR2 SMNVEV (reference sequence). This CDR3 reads CASSLVQGSNQPQHF. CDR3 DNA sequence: TGTGCCAGCAGTTTGGTACAGGGTAGCAATCAGCCCCAGCATTTT.

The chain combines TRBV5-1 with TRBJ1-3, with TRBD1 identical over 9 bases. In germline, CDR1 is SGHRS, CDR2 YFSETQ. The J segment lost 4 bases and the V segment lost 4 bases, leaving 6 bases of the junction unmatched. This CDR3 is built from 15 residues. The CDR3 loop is CASSVTGGSGNTIYF. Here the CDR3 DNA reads TGCGCCAGCAGCGTTACAGGGGGCTCAGGAAACACCATATATTTT.

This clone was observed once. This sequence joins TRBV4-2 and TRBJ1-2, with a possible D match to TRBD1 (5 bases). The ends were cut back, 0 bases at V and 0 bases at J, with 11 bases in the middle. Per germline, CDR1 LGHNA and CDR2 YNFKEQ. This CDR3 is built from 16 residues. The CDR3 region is CASSQDGGTANYGYTF. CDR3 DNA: TGTGCCAGCAGCCAAGACGGCGGGACGGCTAACTATGGCTACACCTTC.

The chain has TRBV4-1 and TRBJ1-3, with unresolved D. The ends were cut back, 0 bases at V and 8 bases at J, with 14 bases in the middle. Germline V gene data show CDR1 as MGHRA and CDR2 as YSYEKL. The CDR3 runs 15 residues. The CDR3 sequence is CASSQEARSRDTIYF. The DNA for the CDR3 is TGCGCCAGCAGCCAAGAGGCGAGGTCTAGAGACACCATATATTTT.